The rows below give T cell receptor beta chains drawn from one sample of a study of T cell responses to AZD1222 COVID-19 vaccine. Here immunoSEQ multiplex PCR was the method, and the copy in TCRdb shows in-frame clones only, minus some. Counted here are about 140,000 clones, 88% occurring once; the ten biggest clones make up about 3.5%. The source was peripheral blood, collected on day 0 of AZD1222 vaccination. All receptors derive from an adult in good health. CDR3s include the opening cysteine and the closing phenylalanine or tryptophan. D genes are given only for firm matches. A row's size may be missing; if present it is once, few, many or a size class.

TGTGCCAGCAGCGTAGCGGGACAGGGGGCGCGAGGAAACACCATATATTTT	CASSVAGQGARGNTIYF	TRBV9	TRBJ1-3	once	TRBD1
TGCGCCAGCAGCTTGGTGGCGGGAACGGGGGCTCGCACAGATACGCAGTATTTT	CASSLVAGTGARTDTQYF	TRBV5-1	TRBJ2-3	-	-
TGTGCCACCCTCCGGGACCTGAATTCACCCCTCCACTTT	CATLRDLNSPLHF	TRBV6-5	TRBJ1-6	-	-
TGTGCCAGCAGCAAGGGGGACACGACCTACGAGCAGTACTTC	CASSKGDTTYEQYF	TRBV27	TRBJ2-7	-	-
TGTGCCAGCAGGACAGCCTCTGGGGCCAACGTCCTGACTTTC	CASRTASGANVLTF	TRBV7-9	TRBJ2-6	-	-
TGCGCCAGCAGCTTCGGGACTAGCGGGAGAGGCTACGAGCAGTACTTC	CASSFGTSGRGYEQYF	TRBV5-1	TRBJ2-7	-	TRBD2
TGTGCCAGTAGTATCGGGGACAGGGACACCATATATTTT	CASSIGDRDTIYF	TRBV19	TRBJ1-3	-	TRBD1
TGTGCCAGCAGCCCTGTGGTAGGTCCCGAGCAGTACTTC	CASSPVVGPEQYF	TRBV6-2/TRBV6-3	TRBJ2-7	-	-
TGTGCCAGCAGACAAACAGGCGCGAACACTGAAGCTTTCTTT	CASRQTGANTEAFF	TRBV5-5	TRBJ1-1	-	-
TGTGCCAGCAGCTTAGTTTCGGGGAAAGTCGGGGAGCTGTTTTTT	CASSLVSGKVGELFF	TRBV7-9	TRBJ2-2	once	-
TGCAGCGCCGGGCCCTCTAGCTCTGGGGCCAACGTCCTGACTTTC	CSAGPSSSGANVLTF	TRBV29-1	TRBJ2-6	-	-
TGTGCCTGGAGACAAAAAGGGGGGGCTAATGAAAAACTGTTTTTT	CAWRQKGGANEKLFF	TRBV30	TRBJ1-4	-	-
TGTGCCAGCAGTCCGCGACCAATCTCTGGAAACACCATATATTTT	CASSPRPISGNTIYF	TRBV6-5	TRBJ1-3	-	-
TGTGCCAGCAGCCACCCGACGGGGAGTGAGCAGTTCTTC	CASSHPTGSEQFF	TRBV6-2/TRBV6-3	TRBJ2-1	-	-
TGTGCCTGGAGTTCAACGACAGCGTCTAGCAATCAGCCCCAGCATTTT	CAWSSTTASSNQPQHF	TRBV30	TRBJ1-5	-	-
TGTGCCAGCAGCTCGGACACCCAGAGCTCCTATAATTCACCCCTCCACTTT	CASSSDTQSSYNSPLHF	TRBV7-8	TRBJ1-6	once	-
TGTGCCAGCAGTTACTCGGGAGATCAGCCCCAGCATTTT	CASSYSGDQPQHF	TRBV6-5	TRBJ1-5	-	-
TGTGCCAGCAGTACCGACAGGGGAGGTCAGCCCCAGCATTTT	CASSTDRGGQPQHF	TRBV6-5	TRBJ1-5	-	TRBD1
TGTGCCTGGAGGGGGGGGGTGGGGAGGGCGGTTCCTGGCTACACCTTC	CAWRGGVGRAVPGYTF	TRBV30	TRBJ1-2	-	-
TGTGCCAGCAGCCAGGTGAGAGGGGGGCTCTACGAGCAGTACTTC	CASSQVRGGLYEQYF	TRBV4-2	TRBJ2-7	-	-
TGTGCCACTCAGGGTGCACCCCTCCACTTT	CATQGAPLHF	TRBV6-5	TRBJ1-6	once	-
TGCAGTGCTGTAGGCAATCAGCCCCAGCATTTT	CSAVGNQPQHF	TRBV20-1	TRBJ1-5	-	-
TGCGCCAGCAGCATACTAGCGGGAGAAGGCAATGAGCAGTTCTTC	CASSILAGEGNEQFF	TRBV5-1	TRBJ2-1	-	TRBD2